The 18 T cell receptor beta chains listed next were all sequenced from one sample in a study of cytomegalovirus exposure and HLA in healthy donors. Using immunoSEQ multiplex PCR, the repertoire was profiled, and TCRdb retains in-frame clones only, with some absent. The data show more than 90,000 clones, about 82% seen once. Sequenced input: PBMCs. The receptor set was obtained from a man aged 18 to 30 in good health and CMV-seronegative.

J is TRBJ2-7 and V is TRBV25-1; a possible D gene is TRBD2 (6 bases). The V end was cut by 4 bases, the J end by 3 bases, with 16 bases between. CDR1 and CDR2 from the germline V gene are MGHDK and SYGVNS. This CDR3 contains 15 residues. Here the CDR3 DNA reads TGTGCCAGCAGTGGCGCGGCAGGGAGGTTCTACGAGCAGTACTTC. Translating gives CASSGAAGRFYEQYF.

The rearrangement uses TRBV6-1 and TRBJ2-7, with 9 bases that match TRBD1. There are 14 residues in the CDR3. After removal of 1 base from V and 6 bases from J, the junction contained 4 bases not matched to a gene. Germline assignment: CDR1 MNHNS and CDR2 SASEGT. The CDR3 sequence: CASSEDRGLSEQYF. CDR3 sequence (DNA): TGTGCCAGCAGTGAAGACAGGGGGCTTAGCGAGCAGTACTTC.

The rearrangement joins TRBV30 to TRBJ1-2; D is unclear. This CDR3 region has 14 residues. Trimming took 4 bases from V and 4 from J, leaving 16 bases between them. Germline V gene lookup returns CDR1 GTSNPN and CDR2 SVGIG (reference sequence). The CDR3 spells CAWTAGMGSYGYTF. The CDR3 DNA follows: TGTGCCTGGACGGCGGGTATGGGTAGCTATGGCTACACCTTC.

V gene TRBV6-5 combines with J gene TRBJ2-2; D is perhaps TRBD1 (5 bases). Per the germline V gene, CDR1 is MNHEY and CDR2 is SVGAGI. V lost 4 bases and J 4 bases, leaving 10 bases between the germline ends. The CDR3 is 14 residues long. The CDR3 sequence: CASSSPQGTGELFF. The DNA for the CDR3 is TGTGCCAGCAGTTCGCCTCAGGGCACCGGGGAGCTGTTTTTT.

J is TRBJ2-2 and V is TRBV5-1; perhaps TRBD2 as D (6 bases). Germline-derived CDR1 and CDR2 are SGHRS and YFSETQ. The CDR3 is 14 amino acids. With 3 bases removed from V and 4 bases from J, the gap between germline ends came to 10 bases. The CDR3 DNA follows: TGCGCCAGCAGCTCCGGGGGTGTCACCGGGGAGCTGTTTTTT. Protein sequence: CASSSGGVTGELFF.

J is TRBJ2-2 and V is TRBV2; D possibly corresponds to TRBD1 (5 bases). Germline values: CDR1 SNHLY, CDR2 FYNNEI. Trimming took 11 bases from V and 0 from J, leaving 22 bases between them. The CDR3 consists of 17 residues. The CDR3 here is CAAHGVVGPANTGELFF. DNA for the CDR3: TGTGCCGCCCATGGGGTAGTGGGGCCGGCGAACACCGGGGAGCTGTTTTTT.

This clone was found a few times. This chain joins TRBV7-9 and TRBJ1-2, with D unclear. The CDR3 has 12 amino acids. Germline CDR1 reads SEHNR; CDR2 reads FQNEAQ (reference sequence). Trimming pared 2 bases from V and 8 bases from J, leaving 9 bases between. The DNA for the CDR3 is TGTGCCAGCAGCTTATCAATGAGAGGCTACACCTTC. Translated: CASSLSMRGYTF.

The J gene is TRBJ2-3, the V gene TRBV30, with a possible D match to TRBD2 (6 bases). CDR1 and CDR2 from the germline V gene are GTSNPN and SVGIG (reference sequence). V lost 2 bases and J 4 bases, leaving 13 bases between the germline ends. The CDR3 sequence is 14 residues long. In DNA, the CDR3 is TGTGCCTGGAGTCTAGGAGGGAGCGCAGATACGCAGTATTTT. It specifies CAWSLGGSADTQYF. The full variable domain, rest sourced from reference TRBV30 and TRBJ2-3, is SQTIHQWPATLVQPVGSPLSLECTVEGTSNPNLYWYRQAAGRGLQLLFYSVGIGQISSEVPQNLSASRPQDRQFILSSKKLLLSDSGFYLCAWSLGGSADTQYFGPGTRLTVL.

CDR3 residues: CASSYSAGGREGYTF. CDR3 DNA sequence: TGTGCCAGCAGTTACTCGGCAGGGGGAAGAGAAGGCTACACCTTC. This rearrangement joins TRBV6-6 to TRBJ1-2; 7 bases fit TRBD1. Germline loops: CDR1 MNHNY, CDR2 SVGAGI (reference sequence). Trimming cost V 0 bases and J 8 bases; bases outside gene matches: 9. This CDR3 has 15 amino acids.

The chain uses TRBV23-1 and TRBJ2-7; 7 bases line up with TRBD1. TRBV23-1 belongs to the ORF category, with a function that is uncertain. The CDR3 length is 15 residues. V dropped 4 bases and J dropped 9; count of bases not matched to a gene: 15. CDR3 protein: CASSPDFPGGIGQYF. CDR3 DNA sequence: TGCGCCAGCAGTCCGGATTTTCCAGGGGGAATCGGGCAGTACTTC.

The chain uses TRBV30 and TRBJ1-6; 9 positions match TRBD1. With V trimmed by 5 bases and J by 10 bases, 6 bases remained unmatched. Per the germline V gene, CDR1 is GTSNPN and CDR2 is SVGIG (reference sequence). The CDR3 has 13 amino acids. The CDR3 DNA reads as TGTGCCTGGGGGGACAGGGCCGAATCACCCCTCCACTTT. Protein: CAWGDRAESPLHF.

The table lists this clone with a few counts. The V call is TRBV10-3, the J call TRBJ2-3; D might be TRBD2 (6 bases). Germline loops: CDR1 ENHRY, CDR2 SYGVKD. Trimming pared 7 bases from V and 3 bases from J, leaving 17 bases between. The CDR3 totals 15 residues. The CDR3 region is CAITERLGGTDTQYF. As DNA, the CDR3 is TGTGCCATCACTGAACGGCTGGGAGGAACAGATACGCAGTATTTT.

The chain combines TRBV5-6 with TRBJ2-1; D is possibly TRBD2 (5 bases). This CDR3 has 15 residues. V lost 4 bases, J lost 4 bases, and 15 bases lay in between. CDR1 SGHDT and CDR2 YYEEEE come from the germline V gene. CDR3 sequence (DNA): TGTGCCAGCAGCCCCAGGACTTCGTTTTACAATGAGCAGTTCTTC. Translated: CASSPRTSFYNEQFF.

The chain carries TRBV30 and TRBJ1-4, with 8 positions matching TRBD1. The CDR3 length is 13 residues. V lost 2 bases to trimming and J lost 8 bases; unmatched junction nucleotides: 4. Looked up from germline, CDR1 is GTSNPN and CDR2 is SVGIG (reference sequence). DNA of the CDR3: TGTGCCTGGAGTAGGGCAGGGGGCGAAAAACTGTTTTTT. Translation: CAWSRAGGEKLFF.

V and J are TRBV5-6 and TRBJ1-1; D uncertain. Per germline, CDR1 SGHDT and CDR2 YYEEEE. The CDR3 totals 11 residues. Trimming removed 4 bases from V and 10 bases from J, with 11 bases in between. Written as DNA, the CDR3 is TGTGCCAGCAGCGGAGGAGTGGGAGCTTTCTTT. The encoded protein is CASSGGVGAFF. The full variable domain, completed using reference TRBV5-6 and TRBJ1-1, is DAGVTQSPTHLIKTRGQQVTLRCSPKSGHDTVSWYQQALGQGPQFIFQYYEEEERQRGNFPDRFSGHQFPNYSSELNVNALLLGDSALYLCASSGGVGAFFGQGTRLTVV.

This chain connects TRBV21-1 to TRBJ1-5; the table's D call, TRBD1, has no DNA check behind it. TRBV21-1 is a recognized pseudogene. The CDR3 consists of 17 residues. The chain's CDR3 is CASSNPIQGPGNQPQHF. CDR3 coding DNA: TGTGCCAGCAGCAACCCCATCCAGGGGCCCGGCAATCAGCCCCAGCATTTT.

This chain uses TRBV18 with TRBJ2-3, with 9 bases aligning to TRBD1. Germline V gene sequence: CDR1 KGHSH, CDR2 LQKENI. There are 16 residues in the CDR3. With 3 bases clipped from V and 5 bases from J, the junction kept 9 bases outside the gene matches. The DNA for the CDR3 is TGTGCCAGCTCACCCCAGACGGGACAGGGCGGAGATACGCAGTATTTT. It specifies CASSPQTGQGGDTQYF.

V usage is TRBV25-1 and J usage is TRBJ1-1, with a weak D call TRBD1 (5 bases). The V end lost 5 bases, the J end lost 6 bases, and 7 bases lay between the germline ends. The germline V gene has CDR1 MGHDK and CDR2 SYGVNS. This CDR3 is 11 amino acids long. The CDR3 bases are TGTGCCAGCAGTCACAGGTCTGAAGCTTTCTTT. This sequence encodes CASSHRSEAFF.